This T cell receptor (beta chain) was found in a study of OX40 agonist ivuxolimab in advanced cancers. Across the study: Dose-escalation patients were diagnosed with hepatocellular carcinoma, melanoma, renal cell cancer or head and neck cancer.

The study, taken as a whole, reports: The authors also found low normalized T-cell clonal expansion in some nonresponders. Individuals who were partial responders at 0.1-3.0 mg/kg had clonal expansion that ranked among the lowest.

Assay: immunoSEQ multiplex PCR; the TCRdb copy retains only in-frame clones and omits some. The sample has tens of thousands of clones; roughly 90% are singletons. Trimming left V 6 bases short and J 0 bases short, with 16 bases between. This CDR3 region has 16 residues. Germline CDR1 and CDR2: MGHRA and YSYEKL. In the case of this clone: As yet, its antigen is unknown.

The clonotype was recovered from an adult with an advanced solid tumor such as melanoma, head and neck, liver or kidney cancer. Source: CD4+ or CD8+ T cells sorted from blood, taken in a trial of the OX40 agonist ivuxolimab. The V and J genes are TRBV4-1 and TRBJ2-3; D is possibly TRBD1 or TRBD2 (5 bases each). The CDR3 reads CASRLSFRESTDTQYF. The CDR3, as DNA: TGCGCCAGCAGACTAAGCTTCAGGGAGAGCACAGATACGCAGTATTTT.